A single TCR beta chain is shown here with its context. These data originate in a study of siplizumab effects on memory and regulatory T cells. Only in-frame clones appear in the TCRdb table, and some are missing; sequencing was by immunoSEQ multiplex PCR. The data contain 100,000 to 120,000 clones, around nine tenths of them singletons. The sequence was collected from a human donor in good health. Sequencing was carried out using CD4+ T cells sorted from blood.

The CDR3 sequence: CASSHLGQGEGTQYF. As DNA, the CDR3 is TGTGCCAGCAGCCACCTGGGACAGGGTGAGGGGACCCAGTACTTC. V is TRBV14 and J is TRBJ2-5, with TRBD1 matching 9 bases. This CDR3 has 15 amino acids. V trimming: 3 bases; J trimming: 7 bases; junction bases outside the gene matches: 9. Per the germline V gene, CDR1 is SGHDN and CDR2 is FVKESK.